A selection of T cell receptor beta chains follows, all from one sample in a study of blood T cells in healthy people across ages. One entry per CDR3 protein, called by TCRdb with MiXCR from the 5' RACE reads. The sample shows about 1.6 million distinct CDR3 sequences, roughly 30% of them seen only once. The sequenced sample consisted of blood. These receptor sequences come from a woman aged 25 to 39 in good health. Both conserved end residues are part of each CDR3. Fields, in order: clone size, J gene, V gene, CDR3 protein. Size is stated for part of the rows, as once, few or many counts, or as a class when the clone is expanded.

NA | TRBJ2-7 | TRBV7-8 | CASSFYSSIPGDEQYF
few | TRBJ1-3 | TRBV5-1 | CASSFTGDGNTIYF
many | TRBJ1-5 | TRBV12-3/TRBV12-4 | CASSFRNQPQHF
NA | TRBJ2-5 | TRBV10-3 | CAIRRGTQETQYF
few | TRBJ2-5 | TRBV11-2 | CASSLDGLAGGETQYF
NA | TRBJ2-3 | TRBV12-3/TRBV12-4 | CASSPGLAGRGDAQYF
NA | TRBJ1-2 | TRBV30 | CAWNRGINYGYTF
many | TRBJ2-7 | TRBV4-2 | CASSQEGTQAYEQYF
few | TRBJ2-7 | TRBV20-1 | CSARDSRIILYEQYF
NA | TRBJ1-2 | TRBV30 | CAWSKGTGGGVGYGYTF
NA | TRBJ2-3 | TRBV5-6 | CASSPGGTVDTQYF
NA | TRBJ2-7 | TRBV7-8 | CASSLAPMGYEQYF
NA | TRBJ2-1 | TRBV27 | CASKVDFSSYNEQFF
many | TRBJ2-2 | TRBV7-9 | CASSLVDTGELFF
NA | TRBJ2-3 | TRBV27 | CASSLSLPLISHTQYF
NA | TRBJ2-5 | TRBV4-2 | CASSQARGGVGETQYF
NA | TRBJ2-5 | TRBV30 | CAWSSWGKETQYF
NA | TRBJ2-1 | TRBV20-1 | CSAKMGGGFSEQFF
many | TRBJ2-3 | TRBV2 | CASSTDRVSTDTQYF
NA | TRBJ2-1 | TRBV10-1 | CASSEGRPAYNEQFF
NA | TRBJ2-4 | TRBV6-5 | CASSYSKGVNIQYF
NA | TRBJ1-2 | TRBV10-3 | CAISESVGQTHYGYTF
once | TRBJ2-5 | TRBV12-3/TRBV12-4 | CASSLGSVAKETQDF
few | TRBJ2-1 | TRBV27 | CASSLSGLAGKNEQFF
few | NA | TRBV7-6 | CASSSRLDNEQYF
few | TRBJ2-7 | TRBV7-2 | CASSSQSFPGPEFYEQYF
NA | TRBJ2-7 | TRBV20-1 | CSARAPGLKSSYEQYF
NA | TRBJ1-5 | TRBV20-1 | CSARDSGSPNQPQHF
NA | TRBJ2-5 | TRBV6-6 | CASNLGTPSQETQYF
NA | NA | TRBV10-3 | CAISAFQQTTSGEQYF
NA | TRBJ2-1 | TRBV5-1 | CASSRTGASDNEQVF